What follows are 11 T cell receptor beta chains derived from one specimen sequenced in a study of T cells after posttransplantation cyclophosphamide. Sequenced by immunoSEQ multiplex PCR; TCRdb stores in-frame clones only, minus some. Reported are about 39,000 clones, none seen only once; the ten largest carry 4% to 5.5%. The sample comprised PBMCs. The receptors derive from a woman in her 50s in good health and a related stem cell transplant donor.

This clone was counted many times. CDR3 protein: CASSLGEGSYNEQFF. The CDR3 DNA sequence: TGCGCCAGCAGCTTGGGGGAGGGCTCCTACAATGAGCAGTTCTTC. V and J are TRBV5-1 and TRBJ2-1; 7 bases align to TRBD2. The CDR3 runs to 15 residues. Germline V lookup: CDR1 SGHRS, CDR2 YFSETQ. Trimming removed 0 bases from V and 0 bases from J; junction bases left unmatched: 0.

This clone was seen many times. J is TRBJ1-5 and V is TRBV7-2, with 10 bases identical to TRBD1. CDR1 is SGHTA, CDR2 FQGNSA, per germline. CDR3 length: 17 residues. V was clipped by 5 bases and J by 4 bases; unmatched bases: 11. CDR3 amino acids: CASSRLARQGANQPQHF. In DNA, the CDR3 is TGTGCCAGCAGCCGACTAGCAAGACAGGGGGCTAATCAGCCCCAGCATTTT.

At least ten counts were recorded for this clone. This sequence joins TRBV7-2 and TRBJ1-3; D is uncertain. V dropped 3 bases and J dropped 0 bases, with 9 bases sitting between them. There are 15 residues in the CDR3. CDR1 SGHTA and CDR2 FQGNSA come from the germline V gene. CDR3 in amino acids: CASSFAQSSGNTIYF. In DNA form, the CDR3 reads TGTGCCAGCAGCTTCGCACAGAGCTCTGGAAACACCATATATTTT.

The table lists this clone with many counts. The rearrangement joins TRBV5-1 to TRBJ1-1, with D possibly matching TRBD1 (6 bases). CDR3 length: 14 amino acids. Trimming removed 3 bases from V and 7 bases from J, with 16 bases in between. Germline values: CDR1 SGHRS, CDR2 YFSETQ. In DNA, the CDR3 is TGCGCCAGCAGCTCCGGGACACCGTCCCTTGAAGCTTTCTTT. It specifies CASSSGTPSLEAFF.

The sample holds many counts of this clone. In DNA, the CDR3 is TGTGCCAGCAGTCTCACTAGCGGCTATTACAATGAGCAGTTCTTC. Its translation is CASSLTSGYYNEQFF. V is TRBV7-2 and J is TRBJ2-1, with 8 bases fitting TRBD2. CDR3 size: 15 residues. From germline, CDR1 is SGHTA and CDR2 FQGNSA. Unmatched junction bases numbered 8, after V lost 6 bases and J lost 4 bases.

This clone was detected ten times or more. The chain has TRBV9 and TRBJ2-3; TRBD2 might be the D (6 bases). The CDR3 covers 15 residues. V lost 4 bases, J lost 0 bases, and 12 bases lay in between. The V gene's germline CDR1 is SGDLS and CDR2 YYNGEE. DNA of the CDR3: TGTGCCAGCAGCCCGATAGCGGCTAGCACAGATACGCAGTATTTT. Encoded protein: CASSPIAASTDTQYF. The full variable domain, with the rest looked up from reference TRBV9 and TRBJ2-3, is DSGVTQTPKHLITATGQRVTLRCSPRSGDLSVYWYQQSLDQGLQFLIQYYNGEERAKGNILERFSAQQFPDLHSELNLSSLELGDSALYFCASSPIAASTDTQYFGPGTRLTVL.

In its sample, this clone was seen many times. The chain combines TRBV4-1 with TRBJ2-5; D ambiguous. With 0 bases removed from V and 2 bases from J, the gap between germline ends came to 13 bases. The CDR3 contains 16 residues. The germline CDR1 and CDR2 sequences are MGHRA and YSYEKL. CDR3 DNA sequence: TGCGCCAGCAGCCAAGATAGCCAGATGCGACAAGAGACCCAGTACTTC. This gives the protein CASSQDSQMRQETQYF.

This clone came up a few times. The chain combines TRBV18 with TRBJ2-5; the D is unclear. CDR1 is KGHSH, CDR2 LQKENI, per germline. This CDR3 has 11 amino acids. Deletions cut 3 bases from V and 5 bases from J, with 4 bases between. The CDR3 nucleotides are TGTGCCAGCTCACCTTCGGAGACCCAGTACTTC. Translated, it gives CASSPSETQYF.

This clone was recorded many times. The chain employs TRBV4-1 and TRBJ2-7; 12 bases align to TRBD2. The J segment lost 0 bases and the V segment lost 4 bases, leaving 7 bases of the junction unmatched. The CDR3 runs to 17 residues. Germline V CDR1 and CDR2: MGHRA, YSYEKL. This CDR3 is CASSRSSGGDLSYEQYF. In DNA form, the CDR3 reads TGCGCCAGCAGCCGGTCTAGCGGGGGGGACCTCTCCTACGAGCAGTACTTC.

This clone was detected ten times or more. CDR3 loop: CASSWATTADTQYF. DNA of the CDR3: TGCGCCAGCAGCTGGGCGACAACGGCAGATACGCAGTATTTT. The J gene is TRBJ2-3, the V gene TRBV5-1; D uncertain. The V end was cut by 3 bases, the J end by 4 bases, with 12 bases between. The CDR3 runs 14 residues. Germline CDR1 and CDR2: SGHRS and YFSETQ.

This clone was seen repeatedly, ten times or more. J is TRBJ2-3 and V is TRBV7-3; 7 bases fit TRBD2. Germline V gene lookup returns CDR1 SGHTA and CDR2 FQGTGA. V lost 5 bases and J lost 1; bases outside the gene matches: 3. CDR3 length: 14 amino acids. CDR3 nucleotide sequence: TGTGCCAGCAGCCCCAGCGGGGGCACAGATACGCAGTATTTT. Translated, it gives CASSPSGGTDTQYF.